This section outlines one T cell receptor (beta chain) sequence together with its context. What it binds is unknown. This may be a read error: a much more frequent sequence differs by one nucleotide. This specimen belongs to a study of T-cell reconstitution after alpha-beta-depleted transplantation in children. Overall study results and limits: Surviving recipient T cells and thymic progenitors accounted for the high day-60 TCRbeta diversity observed in some patients. When one year had passed after transplant, most T-cell counts and diversity came from newly produced T cells. At around two months after transplant, the alpha-beta T cells were reportedly derived from several hundred expanded clones that came from non-depleted graft cells.

Using unique molecular identifiers, the investigators prepared the TCRbeta library. TCRdb reanalysed the PCR reads using MiXCR and keeps one entry per CDR3 protein. The repertoire holds roughly 300,000 distinct CDR3 sequences, with 11% as singletons. This clonotype was sampled from a male patient aged 2 to 10 who had a stem cell transplant for chronic granulomatous disease, so the T cells may come from the graft donor. The sample in question was peripheral blood, obtained 180 days after TCRalphabeta/CD19-depleted stem cell transplant.

CDR3 nucleotide sequence: TGTGCCTGCAGTCAACCTAATCAGCCCCAGCATTTT. Protein sequence: CACSQPNQPQHF. The rearrangement joins TRBV12-3 or TRBV12-4 to TRBJ1-5, with no clear D. The CDR3 is 12 amino acids.